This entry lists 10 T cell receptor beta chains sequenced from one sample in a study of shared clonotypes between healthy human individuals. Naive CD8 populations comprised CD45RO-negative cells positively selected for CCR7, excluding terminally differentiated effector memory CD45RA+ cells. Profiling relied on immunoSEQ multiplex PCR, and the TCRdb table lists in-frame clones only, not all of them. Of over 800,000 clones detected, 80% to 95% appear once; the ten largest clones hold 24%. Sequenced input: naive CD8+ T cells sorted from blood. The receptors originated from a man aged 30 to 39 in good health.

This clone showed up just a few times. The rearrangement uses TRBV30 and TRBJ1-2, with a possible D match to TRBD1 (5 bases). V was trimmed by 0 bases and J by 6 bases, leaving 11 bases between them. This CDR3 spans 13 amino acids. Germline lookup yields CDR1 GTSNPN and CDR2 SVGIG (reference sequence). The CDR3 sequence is CAWSVGMGHGYTF. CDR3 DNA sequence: TGTGCCTGGAGTGTGGGGATGGGGCATGGCTACACCTTC.

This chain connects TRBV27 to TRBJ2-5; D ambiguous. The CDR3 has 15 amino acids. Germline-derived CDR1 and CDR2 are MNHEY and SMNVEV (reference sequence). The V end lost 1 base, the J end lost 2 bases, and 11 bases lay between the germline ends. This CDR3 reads CASSLLGFQQETQYF. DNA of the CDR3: TGTGCCAGCAGTTTATTGGGATTTCAGCAAGAGACCCAGTACTTC.

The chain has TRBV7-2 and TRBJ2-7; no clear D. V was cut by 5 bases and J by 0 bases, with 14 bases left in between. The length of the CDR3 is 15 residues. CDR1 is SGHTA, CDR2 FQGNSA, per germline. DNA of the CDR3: TGTGCCAGCAGCCCCCACGTCACAACCTCCTACGAGCAGTACTTC. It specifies CASSPHVTTSYEQYF. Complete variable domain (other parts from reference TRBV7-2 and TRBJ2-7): GAGVSQSPSNKVTEKGKDVELRCDPISGHTALYWYRQSLGQGLEFLIYFQGNSAPDKSGLPSDRFSAERTGGSVSTLTIQRTQQEDSAVYLCASSPHVTTSYEQYFGPGTRLTVT.

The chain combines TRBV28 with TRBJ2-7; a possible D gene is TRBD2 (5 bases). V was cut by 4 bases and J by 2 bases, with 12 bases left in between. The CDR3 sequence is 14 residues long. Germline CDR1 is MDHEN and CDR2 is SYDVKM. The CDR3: CASSSPLETYEQYF. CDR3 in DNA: TGTGCCAGCAGTTCCCCACTAGAAACCTACGAGCAGTACTTC.

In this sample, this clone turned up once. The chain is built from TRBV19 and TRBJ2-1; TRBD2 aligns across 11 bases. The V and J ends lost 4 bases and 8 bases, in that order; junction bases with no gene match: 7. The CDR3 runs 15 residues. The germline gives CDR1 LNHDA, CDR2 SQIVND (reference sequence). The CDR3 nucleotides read TGTGCCAGTAGTAAACTAGCGGGAGTTCAGGATGAGCAGTTCTTC. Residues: CASSKLAGVQDEQFF.

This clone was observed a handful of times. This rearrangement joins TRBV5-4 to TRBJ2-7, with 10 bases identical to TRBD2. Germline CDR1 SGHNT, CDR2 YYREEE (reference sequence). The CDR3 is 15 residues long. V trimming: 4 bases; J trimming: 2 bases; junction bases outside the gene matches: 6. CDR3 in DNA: TGTGCCAGCAGCAACCCTAGCGGGGGAACCTACGAGCAGTACTTC. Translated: CASSNPSGGTYEQYF.

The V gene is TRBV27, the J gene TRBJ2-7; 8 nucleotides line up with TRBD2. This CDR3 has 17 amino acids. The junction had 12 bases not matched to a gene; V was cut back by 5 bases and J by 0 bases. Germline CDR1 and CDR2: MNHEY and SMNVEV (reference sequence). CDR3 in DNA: TGTGCCAGCAGTCTCCGACCGGGACTAGAAAGCTCCTACGAGCAGTACTTC. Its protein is CASSLRPGLESSYEQYF.

The CDR3 region is CASSFFRGGYEQYF. The CDR3 coding sequence is TGTGCCAGCAGTTTTTTCCGGGGAGGGTACGAGCAGTACTTC. This chain links TRBV28 with TRBJ2-7, with 7 bases matching TRBD2. Trimming took 3 bases from V and 4 from J; bases not matched to a gene: 6. Germline V gene sequence: CDR1 MDHEN, CDR2 SYDVKM. The CDR3 is 14 amino acids.

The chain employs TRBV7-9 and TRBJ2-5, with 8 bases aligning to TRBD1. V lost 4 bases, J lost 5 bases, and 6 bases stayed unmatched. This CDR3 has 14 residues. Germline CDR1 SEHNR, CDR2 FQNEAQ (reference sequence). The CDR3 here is CASSSGTGGETQYF. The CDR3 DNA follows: TGTGCCAGCAGCTCCGGGACAGGAGGGGAGACCCAGTACTTC.

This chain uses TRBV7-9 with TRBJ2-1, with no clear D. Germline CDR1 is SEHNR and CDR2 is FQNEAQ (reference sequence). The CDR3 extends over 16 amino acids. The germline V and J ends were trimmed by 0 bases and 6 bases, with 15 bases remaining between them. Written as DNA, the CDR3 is TGTGCCAGCAGCTTAGCATCTCTGGCGTTCTCCAATGAGCAGTTCTTC. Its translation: CASSLASLAFSNEQFF. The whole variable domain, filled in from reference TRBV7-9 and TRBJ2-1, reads DTGVSQNPRHKITKRGQNVTFRCDPISEHNRLYWYRQTLGQGPEFLTYFQNEAQLEKSRLLSDRFSAERPKGSFSTLEIQRTEQGDSAMYLCASSLASLAFSNEQFFGPGTRLTVL.